This is a list of T cell receptor beta chains from one sample in a study of blood T cell repertoires in COVID-19. Produced via immunoSEQ multiplex PCR; TCRdb's table is partial and in-frame only. The table lists approximately 110,000 clones, approximately 69% of them singletons, with less than 6.5% in the top ten. Sequenced input: peripheral blood. Receptors were obtained from a man aged 80 or over with acute or convalescent COVID-19. The CDR3 runs from the conserved cysteine through the conserved F or W. A D gene is named only where the DNA matches it firmly. A row's size may be missing; if present it is once, few, many or a size class.

CDR3nt: TGCGCCAGCAGCCAAGATACTAGCCGCTACGAGCAGTACTTC
CDR3aa: CASSQDTSRYEQYF
d_gene: .
abundance: few
j_gene: TRBJ2-7
v_gene: TRBV4-3

CDR3nt: TGTGCCAGCAGACCCCCAGGGGGGACTGAAGCTTTCTTT
CDR3aa: CASRPPGGTEAFF
d_gene: TRBD1
abundance: many
j_gene: TRBJ1-1
v_gene: TRBV28

CDR3nt: TGTGCCAGCAGCGGCGAGGGACTAGCAGGTCGTCAGTACTTC
CDR3aa: CASSGEGLAGRQYF
d_gene: TRBD2
abundance: .
j_gene: TRBJ2-5
v_gene: TRBV9

CDR3nt: TGTGCCAGCAGTACCCTCGACAGCCCAAGCTCCTACAATGAGCAGTTCTTC
CDR3aa: CASSTLDSPSSYNEQFF
d_gene: .
abundance: .
j_gene: TRBJ2-1
v_gene: TRBV27

CDR3nt: TGTGCCAGTGCGCCGGGACAGGGGGCTTTAGGGCTGTTTTTT
CDR3aa: CASAPGQGALGLFF
d_gene: TRBD1
abundance: .
j_gene: TRBJ1-4
v_gene: TRBV6-5

CDR3nt: TGTGCCAGCAACTCACTGTTCGGAGATACGCAGTATTTT
CDR3aa: CASNSLFGDTQYF
d_gene: .
abundance: .
j_gene: TRBJ2-3
v_gene: TRBV7-2

CDR3nt: TGTGCCAGCAGACAGGGGTACTACGAGCAGTACTTC
CDR3aa: CASRQGYYEQYF
d_gene: TRBD1
abundance: .
j_gene: TRBJ2-7
v_gene: TRBV6-6

CDR3nt: TGCGCCAGCAGTGAGTCCTCCGGGGTGCTCTGGAACACTGAAGCTTTCTTT
CDR3aa: CASSESSGVLWNTEAFF
d_gene: .
abundance: .
j_gene: TRBJ1-1
v_gene: TRBV10-1

CDR3nt: TGCGCCAGCAGCGTCAGGGTTGGGGACACCGGGGAGCTGTTTTTT
CDR3aa: CASSVRVGDTGELFF
d_gene: .
abundance: .
j_gene: TRBJ2-2
v_gene: TRBV5-1

CDR3nt: TGTGCCAGCCGGCGGGGCCTCGTTAGCAATCAGCCCCAGCATTTT
CDR3aa: CASRRGLVSNQPQHF
d_gene: .
abundance: .
j_gene: TRBJ1-5
v_gene: TRBV28

CDR3nt: TGTGCCAGCTCAACAGGGAACCAGCCCCAGCATTTT
CDR3aa: CASSTGNQPQHF
d_gene: .
abundance: .
j_gene: TRBJ1-5
v_gene: TRBV18

CDR3nt: TGTGCCAGCAGCTTTGCGGGTCGGAATCAGCCCCAGCATTTT
CDR3aa: CASSFAGRNQPQHF
d_gene: .
abundance: .
j_gene: TRBJ1-5
v_gene: TRBV5-6

CDR3nt: TGTGCCAGCAGCTTAAGGAGTGGTACAGATACGCAGTATTTT
CDR3aa: CASSLRSGTDTQYF
d_gene: .
abundance: .
j_gene: TRBJ2-3
v_gene: TRBV11-2

CDR3nt: TGCGCCAGCAGCGTGGCGAGAGAGACCCAGTACTTC
CDR3aa: CASSVARETQYF
d_gene: .
abundance: once
j_gene: TRBJ2-5
v_gene: TRBV5-1

CDR3nt: TGTGCCAGTAGTATAGCGGGAGGGCCCTACAATGAGCAGTTCTTC
CDR3aa: CASSIAGGPYNEQFF
d_gene: TRBD2
abundance: .
j_gene: TRBJ2-1
v_gene: TRBV19

CDR3nt: TGCGCCAGCAGCCGCCGGGAGAACACTGAAGCTTTCTTT
CDR3aa: CASSRRENTEAFF
d_gene: .
abundance: .
j_gene: TRBJ1-1
v_gene: TRBV4-3

CDR3nt: TGTGCCAGCAGCCCGACCACTAGCGCAGAGACCCAGTACTTC
CDR3aa: CASSPTTSAETQYF
d_gene: TRBD2
abundance: .
j_gene: TRBJ2-5
v_gene: TRBV14

CDR3nt: TGTGCCACACGGTACGCCATCAAAAACATTCAGTACTTC
CDR3aa: CATRYAIKNIQYF
d_gene: .
abundance: .
j_gene: TRBJ2-4
v_gene: TRBV2

CDR3nt: TGTGCCTGGAAGCCAGGGGAGTACTATGGCTACACCTTC
CDR3aa: CAWKPGEYYGYTF
d_gene: .
abundance: .
j_gene: TRBJ1-2
v_gene: TRBV30

CDR3nt: TGTGCCAGCAGCTTATCGCAGGGATGGAACACCGGGGAGCTGTTTTTT
CDR3aa: CASSLSQGWNTGELFF
d_gene: .
abundance: once
j_gene: TRBJ2-2
v_gene: TRBV7-9

CDR3nt: TGTGCCAGCACGAGTTCCGGGACACTTAGCAATCAGCCCCAGCATTTT
CDR3aa: CASTSSGTLSNQPQHF
d_gene: .
abundance: .
j_gene: TRBJ1-5
v_gene: TRBV5-8

CDR3nt: TGCGCCAGCAGCGCCAGCGGATCCTACGAGCAGTACTTC
CDR3aa: CASSASGSYEQYF
d_gene: .
abundance: .
j_gene: TRBJ2-7
v_gene: TRBV5-1

CDR3nt: TGTGCCAGCAGAGGGGACTCTGATCGGCAGTACTTC
CDR3aa: CASRGDSDRQYF
d_gene: .
abundance: .
j_gene: TRBJ2-7
v_gene: TRBV28

CDR3nt: TGTGCCAGCAGCCCCCAGGGCGGGAGATACGAGCAGTACTTC
CDR3aa: CASSPQGGRYEQYF
d_gene: TRBD2
abundance: many
j_gene: TRBJ2-7
v_gene: TRBV28

CDR3nt: TGTGCCACCAGCAGAGGCGACAGTCCAACCTACGAGCAGTACTTC
CDR3aa: CATSRGDSPTYEQYF
d_gene: .
abundance: .
j_gene: TRBJ2-7
v_gene: TRBV15